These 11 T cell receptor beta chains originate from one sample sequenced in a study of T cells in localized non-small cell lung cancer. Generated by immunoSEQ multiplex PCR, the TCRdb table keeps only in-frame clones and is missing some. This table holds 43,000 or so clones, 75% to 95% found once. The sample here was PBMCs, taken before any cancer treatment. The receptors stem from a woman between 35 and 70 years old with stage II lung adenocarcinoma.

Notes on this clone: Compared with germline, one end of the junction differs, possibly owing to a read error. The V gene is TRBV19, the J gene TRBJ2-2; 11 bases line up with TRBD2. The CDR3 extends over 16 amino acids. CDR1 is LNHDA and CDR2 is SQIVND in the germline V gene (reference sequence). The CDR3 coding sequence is TGTGCCAGTAGCGTTCTAGCGGGGGGTAACACCGAGGAGCTGTTTTTT. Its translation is CASSVLAGGNTEELFF.

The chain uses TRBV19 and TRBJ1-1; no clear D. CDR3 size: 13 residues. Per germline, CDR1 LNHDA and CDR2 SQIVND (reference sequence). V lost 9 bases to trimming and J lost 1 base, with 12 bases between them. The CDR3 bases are TGTGCCAGCCGCTTGGTGGGGAACACTGAAGCTTTCTTT. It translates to CASRLVGNTEAFF.

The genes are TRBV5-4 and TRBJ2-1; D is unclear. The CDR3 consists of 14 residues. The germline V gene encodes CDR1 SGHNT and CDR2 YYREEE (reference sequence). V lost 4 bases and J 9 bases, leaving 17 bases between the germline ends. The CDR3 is CASSPQTTYGEQFF. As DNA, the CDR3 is TGTGCCAGCAGCCCTCAGACCACATATGGTGAGCAGTTCTTC.

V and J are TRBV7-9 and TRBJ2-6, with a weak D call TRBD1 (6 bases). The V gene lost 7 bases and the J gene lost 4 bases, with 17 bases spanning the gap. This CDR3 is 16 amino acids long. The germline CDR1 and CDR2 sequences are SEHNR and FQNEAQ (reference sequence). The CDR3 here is CASTGAGATGANVLTF. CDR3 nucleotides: TGTGCCAGCACAGGGGCAGGGGCCACAGGGGCCAACGTCCTGACTTTC.

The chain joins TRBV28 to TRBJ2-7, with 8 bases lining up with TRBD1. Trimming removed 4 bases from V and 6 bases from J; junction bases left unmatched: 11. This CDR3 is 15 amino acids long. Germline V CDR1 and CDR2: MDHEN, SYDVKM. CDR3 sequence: CASSSTPGQAPEQYF. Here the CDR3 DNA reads TGTGCCAGCAGTTCTACGCCGGGACAGGCCCCCGAGCAGTACTTC.

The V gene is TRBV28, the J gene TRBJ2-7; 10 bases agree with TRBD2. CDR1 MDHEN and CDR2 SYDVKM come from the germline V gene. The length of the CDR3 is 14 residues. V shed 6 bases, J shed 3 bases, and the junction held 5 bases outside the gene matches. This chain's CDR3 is CASRATSGNYEQYF. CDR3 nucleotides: TGTGCCAGCAGGGCCACTAGCGGGAACTACGAGCAGTACTTC.

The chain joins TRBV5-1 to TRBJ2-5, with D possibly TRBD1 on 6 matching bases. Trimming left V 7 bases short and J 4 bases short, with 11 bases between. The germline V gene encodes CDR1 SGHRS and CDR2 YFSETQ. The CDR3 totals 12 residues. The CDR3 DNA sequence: TGCGCCAGCTCCAGGGGACGAGAGACCCAGTACTTC. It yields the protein CASSRGRETQYF.

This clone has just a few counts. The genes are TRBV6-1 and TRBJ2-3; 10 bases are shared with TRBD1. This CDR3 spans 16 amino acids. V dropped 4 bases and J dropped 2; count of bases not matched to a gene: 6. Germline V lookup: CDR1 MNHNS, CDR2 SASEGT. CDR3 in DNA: TGTGCCAGCAGTGCCAGGACAGGGGGTGCCACAGATACGCAGTATTTT. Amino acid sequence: CASSARTGGATDTQYF.

This chain's CDR3 is CASIGGRNIQYF. In DNA, the CDR3 is TGTGCCAGCATTGGGGGCCGGAACATTCAGTACTTC. The gene calls are TRBV28 and TRBJ2-4; tentative D call: TRBD1 (6 bases). The CDR3 runs to 12 residues. V dropped 7 bases and J dropped 7 bases, with 11 bases sitting between them. Per germline, CDR1 MDHEN and CDR2 SYDVKM.

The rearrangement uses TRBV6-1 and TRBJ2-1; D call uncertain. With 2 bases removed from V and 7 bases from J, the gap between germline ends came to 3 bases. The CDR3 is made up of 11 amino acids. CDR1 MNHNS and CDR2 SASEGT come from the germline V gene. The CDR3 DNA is TGTGCCAGCAGTGAATTGAATGAGCAGTTCTTC. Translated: CASSELNEQFF.

The CDR3: CAISRGGEAFF. The CDR3 DNA is TGTGCCATCTCTAGGGGGGGTGAAGCTTTCTTT. The chain couples TRBV10-3 to TRBJ1-1; D is perhaps TRBD1 (6 bases). V was shortened by 8 bases and J by 7 bases, with 11 bases between the two germline ends. Germline CDR1 is ENHRY and CDR2 is SYGVKD. CDR3 length: 11 residues.